Below, 27 T cell receptor beta chains from the same sample are listed, as sequenced in a study of beta chain features in type 1 diabetes. The authors reverse transcribed all of the isolated RNA, so sequencing captured expressed TCRB transcripts. The protocol was immunoSEQ multiplex PCR, while the TCRdb copy is restricted to in-frame clones and leaves out a portion. The data hold fewer than 550,000 clones, with approximately 10% observed a single time. Sequencing was performed on naive CD4+ T cells from blood. The receptors here all came from a young woman in good health.

The chain joins TRBV2 to TRBJ2-3; D gene uncertain. The CDR3 spans 13 residues. Germline assignment: CDR1 SNHLY and CDR2 FYNNEI. V gave up 8 bases and J gave up 4 bases, with 13 bases separating them. CDR3 residues: CASRGFRADTQYF. The DNA of the CDR3 is TGTGCCAGCCGTGGGTTTCGGGCAGATACGCAGTATTTT.

This clone appeared a few times. The CDR3 DNA follows: TGCGCCAGCGGCGGTAACAGAATGAACACTGAAGCTTTCTTT. Translated, it gives CASGGNRMNTEAFF. The chain joins TRBV5-1 to TRBJ1-1; no clear D. Germline V CDR1 and CDR2: SGHRS, YFSETQ. The CDR3 has 14 amino acids. Trimming pared 7 bases from V and 0 bases from J, leaving 13 bases between.

The chain carries TRBV5-1 and TRBJ2-7; D is undetermined. Deletions cut 5 bases from V and 2 bases from J, with 17 bases between. The CDR3 spans 15 residues. Germline loops: CDR1 SGHRS, CDR2 YFSETQ. CDR3 DNA sequence: TGCGCCAGCAGATCCGACATCCTTCGCCCCTACGAGCAGTACTTC. It yields the protein CASRSDILRPYEQYF.

This clone was observed a few times. The V call is TRBV21-1, the J call TRBJ2-3; the table's TRBD2 call for D was not verified on the DNA. TRBV21-1 is noted as a pseudogene. The CDR3 sequence is 15 residues long. The CDR3 region has the DNA TGTGCCAGCAGCAAAGGAGGTACCCGCACAGATACGCAGTATTTT. Its translation is CASSKGGTRTDTQYF.

The rearrangement joins TRBV29-1 to TRBJ1-1; D unresolved. Germline V CDR1 and CDR2: SQVTM, ANQGSEA. The CDR3 spans 15 residues. CDR3 sequence reads: CRVRTHPQQNTEAFF. DNA for the CDR3: TGCAGAGTTCGGACTCATCCCCAACAGAACACTGAAGCTTTCTTT.

This clone was counted at least ten times. V gene TRBV7-2 combines with J gene TRBJ2-4; D gene ambiguous. The CDR3 has 16 amino acids. Germline V gene data show CDR1 as SGHTA and CDR2 as FQGNSA. V was cut by 2 bases and J by 0 bases, with 11 bases left in between. The CDR3 DNA is TGTGCCAGCAGCTTATCATTGACCCTAGCCAAAAACATTCAGTACTTC. This encodes CASSLSLTLAKNIQYF.

This clone was counted a few times. This chain uses TRBV19 with TRBJ2-2, with 9 bases lining up with TRBD1. CDR3 length: 15 residues. V lost 6 bases, J lost 4 bases, and 6 bases stayed unmatched. Per germline, CDR1 LNHDA and CDR2 SQIVND (reference sequence). The CDR3 DNA reads as TGTGCCAGTAGCCCCAGGACAGGGGTCACCGGGGAGCTGTTTTTT. Protein sequence: CASSPRTGVTGELFF.

This clone occurred a few times. The V gene is TRBV6-5, the J gene TRBJ2-3; D possibly corresponds to TRBD1 (5 bases). The germline V gene has CDR1 MNHEY and CDR2 SVGAGI. The CDR3 loop spans 15 amino acids. Trimming took off 2 bases at V and 1 base at J, with 10 bases between the two ends. As DNA, the CDR3 is TGTGCCAGCAGTTACCACGACAGACGCACAGATACGCAGTATTTT. Translating it yields CASSYHDRRTDTQYF.

The chain couples TRBV5-1 to TRBJ2-3, with D perhaps matching TRBD1 or TRBD2 (5 bases each). This CDR3 is built from 15 residues. Trimming stripped 4 bases from V and 1 base from J, with 13 bases between. Germline V gene sequence: CDR1 SGHRS, CDR2 YFSETQ. CDR3: CASSRGVGGTDTQYF. CDR3 DNA: TGCGCCAGCAGCCGAGGGGTAGGCGGCACAGATACGCAGTATTTT.

The rearrangement links TRBV9 to TRBJ1-6; 7 nucleotides align to TRBD1. The J segment lost 8 bases and the V segment lost 4 bases, leaving 18 bases of the junction unmatched. The CDR3 loop spans 18 amino acids. The germline V gene has CDR1 SGDLS and CDR2 YYNGEE. CDR3 sequence: CASSPRDSPRPSHSPLHF. The CDR3 DNA is TGTGCCAGCAGCCCCCGGGACAGCCCCAGACCGTCTCATTCACCCCTCCACTTT.

This sequence joins TRBV5-7 and TRBJ2-5, with unresolved D. TRBV5-7 is an ORF, with its function uncertain. The CDR3 has 14 amino acids. The V gene lost 4 bases and the J gene lost 0 bases, with 10 bases spanning the gap. CDR3 protein: CASSPMRYQETQYF. CDR3 nucleotides: TGTGCCAGCAGCCCCATGAGGTACCAAGAGACCCAGTACTTC.

This clone was counted between two and nine times. This chain uses TRBV9 with TRBJ1-2; 7 bases match TRBD1. In germline, CDR1 is SGDLS, CDR2 YYNGEE. The CDR3 is made up of 14 amino acids. Unmatched junction bases numbered 2, after V lost 2 bases and J lost 1 base. The DNA of the CDR3 is TGTGCCAGCAGCGTCCAGGGGGGTAACTATGGCTACACCTTC. Encoded protein: CASSVQGGNYGYTF.

The genes are TRBV7-9 and TRBJ1-2; the match to TRBD1 covers 7 bases. V trimming: 5 bases; J trimming: 1 base; junction bases outside the gene matches: 7. This CDR3 contains 15 residues. CDR1 is SEHNR, CDR2 FQNEAQ, per germline (reference sequence). The CDR3 DNA reads as TGTGCCAGCAGCAGGATTCAGGGGGGTAACTATGGCTACACCTTC. Translation gives CASSRIQGGNYGYTF.

This clone has only a few counts. The chain uses TRBV29-1 and TRBJ2-2, with 10 nucleotides matching TRBD2. The CDR3 is 14 residues long. In germline, CDR1 is SQVTM, CDR2 ANQGSEA. The V segment lost 7 bases and the J segment 1 base; nucleotides outside the gene matches: 3. DNA for the CDR3: TGCAGCGGGGGGACTAGCGTGAACACCGGGGAGCTGTTTTTT. Translation gives CSGGTSVNTGELFF.

This chain links TRBV5-1 with TRBJ1-4; D perhaps matches TRBD1 (6 bases). Trimming removed 3 bases at V and 8 bases at J, with 17 bases between. The length of the CDR3 is 15 residues. CDR1 SGHRS and CDR2 YFSETQ come from the germline V gene. Here the CDR3 reads CASSSTGNLVEKLFF. CDR3 in DNA: TGCGCCAGCAGCTCCACAGGGAATCTTGTCGAAAAACTGTTTTTT.

In DNA, the CDR3 is TGTGCCAGCAGCCAGCGTAGGCAAAAGATCCCAAACGGGGAGCTGTTTTTT. This sequence encodes CASSQRRQKIPNGELFF. V gene TRBV14 combines with J gene TRBJ2-2; D is undetermined. V was pared by 3 bases and J by 7 bases, with 21 bases between. Germline lookup yields CDR1 SGHDN and CDR2 FVKESK. This CDR3 is built from 17 residues.

This rearrangement joins TRBV7-3 to TRBJ2-1, with TRBD1 matching 10 bases. The V segment lost 2 bases and the J segment 4 bases; nucleotides outside the gene matches: 2. The V gene's germline CDR1 is SGHTA and CDR2 FQGTGA. The CDR3 is 15 amino acids. CDR3 in DNA: TGTGCCAGCAGCTTAGGGACAGGGGAATACAATGAGCAGTTCTTC. Protein sequence: CASSLGTGEYNEQFF.

The chain has TRBV10-3 and TRBJ2-7; 8 nucleotides line up with TRBD1. V trimming: 8 bases; J trimming: 3 bases; junction bases outside the gene matches: 6. Per the germline V gene, CDR1 is ENHRY and CDR2 is SYGVKD. The CDR3 covers 13 residues. CDR3 sequence: CAIRRDRLYEQYV. The CDR3 DNA reads as TGTGCCATCCGCCGGGACAGGCTCTACGAGCAGTACGTC.

This rearrangement joins TRBV5-1 to TRBJ2-1, with 11 bases aligning to TRBD2. The length of the CDR3 is 14 residues. V gave up 3 bases and J gave up 10 bases; unmatched junction bases: 6. Looked up from germline, CDR1 is SGHRS and CDR2 is YFSETQ. CDR3 loop: CASSWGTSGIEQFF. The CDR3 bases are TGCGCCAGCAGCTGGGGGACTAGCGGTATAGAGCAGTTCTTC.

This chain links TRBV30 with TRBJ2-7; 9 bases map to TRBD1. The CDR3 is made up of 13 amino acids. Per the germline V gene, CDR1 is GTSNPN and CDR2 is SVGIG (reference sequence). With V trimmed by 2 bases and J by 7 bases, 6 bases remained unmatched. The CDR3 is CAWSSGQGREQYF. In nucleotides, the CDR3 is TGTGCCTGGAGTAGCGGACAGGGGAGAGAGCAGTACTTC.

This clone was seen more than once but under ten times. The chain employs TRBV6-6 and TRBJ1-3; 7 positions match TRBD1. The CDR3 has 14 residues. CDR1 is MNHNY, CDR2 SVGAGI, per germline (reference sequence). V dropped 6 bases and J dropped 2; count of bases not matched to a gene: 4. CDR3 protein: CASREQGTGNTIYF. The CDR3 DNA is TGTGCCAGCAGAGAACAGGGGACTGGAAACACCATATATTTT.

The J gene is TRBJ1-5, the V gene TRBV7-9; the D gene is possibly TRBD1 (6 bases). The CDR3 runs to 15 residues. CDR1 is SEHNR, CDR2 FQNEAQ, per germline (reference sequence). Trimming stripped 5 bases from V and 7 bases from J, with 18 bases between. The CDR3 loop reads CASSPLGGAFQPQHF. CDR3 in DNA: TGTGCCAGCAGCCCGTTGGGGGGCGCATTCCAGCCCCAGCATTTT. Variable domain in full (rest from reference TRBV7-9 and TRBJ1-5): DTGVSQNPRHKITKRGQNVTFRCDPISEHNRLYWYRQTLGQGPEFLTYFQNEAQLEKSRLLSDRFSAERPKGSFSTLEIQRTEQGDSAMYLCASSPLGGAFQPQHFGDGTRLSIL.

This clone occurred a few times. The chain recombines TRBV7-2 with TRBJ2-1; D is unresolved. Trimming removed 5 bases from V and 13 bases from J, with 12 bases in between. This CDR3 has 11 amino acids. From germline, CDR1 is SGHTA and CDR2 FQGNSA. The CDR3 sequence: CASSPLMAQFF. DNA of the CDR3: TGTGCCAGCAGCCCGCTTATGGCCCAGTTCTTC. Full variable domain (rest looked up from reference TRBV7-2 and TRBJ2-1): GAGVSQSPSNKVTEKGKDVELRCDPISGHTALYWYRQSLGQGLEFLIYFQGNSAPDKSGLPSDRFSAERTGGSVSTLTIQRTQQEDSAVYLCASSPLMAQFFGPGTRLTVL.

The sample holds a few counts of this clone. The rearrangement links TRBV7-3 to TRBJ2-3, with D uncertain. V lost 4 bases to trimming and J lost 1 base, with 12 bases between them. CDR1 and CDR2 from the germline V gene are SGHTA and FQGTGA. This CDR3 has 15 amino acids. The CDR3 bases are TGTGCCAGCAGCTCCCCGGGCGTTGGCACAGATACGCAGTATTTT. Encoded protein: CASSSPGVGTDTQYF.

In regard to this clone: Other nucleotide sequences from this sample produce the same CDR3. The genes are TRBV13 and TRBJ2-3; 11 nucleotides agree with TRBD2. This CDR3 is 16 amino acids long. With 5 bases clipped from V and 0 bases from J, the junction kept 4 bases outside the gene matches. Germline V gives CDR1 PRHDT, CDR2 FYEKMQ (reference sequence). CDR3 region: CASSERLAGSTDTQYF. CDR3 DNA: TGTGCCAGCAGCGAAAGACTAGCGGGGAGCACAGATACGCAGTATTTT. The whole variable domain, filled in from reference TRBV13 and TRBJ2-3, reads AAGVIQSPRHLIKEKRETATLKCYPIPRHDTVYWYQQGPGQDPQFLISFYEKMQSDKGSIPDRFSAQQFSDYHSELNMSSLELGDSALYFCASSERLAGSTDTQYFGPGTRLTVL.

The chain is built from TRBV25-1 and TRBJ2-3; TRBD2 aligns across 9 bases. This CDR3 is 16 amino acids long. With 8 bases clipped from V and 1 base from J, the junction kept 10 bases outside the gene matches. Germline assignment: CDR1 MGHDK and CDR2 SYGVNS. This CDR3 is CASSQGVAGGTDTQYF. CDR3 DNA sequence: TGTGCCAGCTCCCAAGGGGTAGCGGGGGGCACAGATACGCAGTATTTT.

This clone showed up just a few times. The genes are TRBV10-2 and TRBJ1-4; no clear D. This CDR3 comprises 14 residues. The V end lost 4 bases, the J end lost 0 bases, and 6 bases lay between the germline ends. Germline lookup yields CDR1 WSHSY and CDR2 SAAADI. CDR3 coding DNA: TGCGCCAGCAGTGTGACTTCAACTAATGAAAAACTGTTTTTT. It yields the protein CASSVTSTNEKLFF.